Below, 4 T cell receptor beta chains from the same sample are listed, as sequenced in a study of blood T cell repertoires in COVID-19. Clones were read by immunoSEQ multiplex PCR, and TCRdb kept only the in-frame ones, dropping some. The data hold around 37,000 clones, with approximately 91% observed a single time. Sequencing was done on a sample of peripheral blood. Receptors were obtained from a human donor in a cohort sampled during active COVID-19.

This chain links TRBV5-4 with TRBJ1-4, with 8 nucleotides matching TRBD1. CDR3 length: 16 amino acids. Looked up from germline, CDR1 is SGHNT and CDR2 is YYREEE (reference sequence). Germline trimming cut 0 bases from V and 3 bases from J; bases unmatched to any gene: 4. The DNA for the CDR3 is TGTGCCAGCAGCTTGGGCCCACAGGGGGCTAATGAAAAACTGTTTTTT. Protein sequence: CASSLGPQGANEKLFF.

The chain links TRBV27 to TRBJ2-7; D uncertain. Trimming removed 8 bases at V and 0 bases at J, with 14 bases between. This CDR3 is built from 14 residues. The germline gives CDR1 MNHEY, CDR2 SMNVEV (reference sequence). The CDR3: CASCCGENSYEQYF. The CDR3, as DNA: TGTGCCAGCTGCTGTGGAGAAAACTCCTACGAGCAGTACTTC.

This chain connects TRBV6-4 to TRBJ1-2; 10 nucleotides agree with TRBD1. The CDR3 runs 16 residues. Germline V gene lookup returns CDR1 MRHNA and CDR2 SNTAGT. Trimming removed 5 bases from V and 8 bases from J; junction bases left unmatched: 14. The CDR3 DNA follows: TGTGCCAGCAGTCCGGGACAGGGGATCATATCGGGGGGCTACACCTTC. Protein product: CASSPGQGIISGGYTF.

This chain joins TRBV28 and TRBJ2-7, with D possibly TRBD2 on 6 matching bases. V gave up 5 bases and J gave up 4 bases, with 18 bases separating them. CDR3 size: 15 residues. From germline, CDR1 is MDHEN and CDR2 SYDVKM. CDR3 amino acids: CASSPRGSGGYEQYF. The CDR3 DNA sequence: TGTGCCAGCAGTCCGCGGGGTAGCGGAGGGTACGAGCAGTACTTC. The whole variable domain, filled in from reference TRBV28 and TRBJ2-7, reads DVKVTQSSRYLVKRTGEKVFLECVQDMDHENMFWYRQDPGLGLRLIYFSYDVKMKEKGDIPEGYSVSREKKERFSLILESASTNQTSMYLCASSPRGSGGYEQYFGPGTRLTVT.